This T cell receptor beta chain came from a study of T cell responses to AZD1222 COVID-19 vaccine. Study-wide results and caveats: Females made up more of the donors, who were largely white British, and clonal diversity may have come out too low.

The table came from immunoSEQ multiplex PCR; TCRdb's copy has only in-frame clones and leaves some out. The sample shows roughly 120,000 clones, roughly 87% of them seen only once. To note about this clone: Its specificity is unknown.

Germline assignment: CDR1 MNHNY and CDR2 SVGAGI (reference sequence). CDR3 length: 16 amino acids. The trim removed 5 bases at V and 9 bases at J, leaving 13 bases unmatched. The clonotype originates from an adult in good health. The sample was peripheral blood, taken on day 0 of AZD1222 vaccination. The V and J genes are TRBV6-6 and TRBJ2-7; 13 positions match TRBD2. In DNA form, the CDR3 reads TGTGCCAGCAGTCCCGTTGTTGGGACTAGCGGGAATGTGCAGTACTTC. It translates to CASSPVVGTSGNVQYF.